This TCR beta chain is drawn from a study of blood T cell repertoires in COVID-19. Looking at the study overall: Specimens from acute and convalescent COVID-19 originated in the United States, Italy and Spain.

Data came from immunoSEQ multiplex PCR; TCRdb stores just in-frame clones and leaves some out. The sample lists about 190,000 clones, approximately 90% occurring once. Germline lookup yields CDR1 SGDLS and CDR2 YYNGEE. The CDR3 is 14 residues long. After removal of 6 bases from V and 5 bases from J, the junction contained 11 bases not matched to a gene. Sample: peripheral blood. The chain uses TRBV9 and TRBJ2-7; 7 nucleotides align to TRBD2. The sequence was collected from a woman in her forties who had recovered from COVID-19. CDR3 DNA: TGTGCCAGCAACATGGGAGGGGATTGGGACGAGCAGTACTTC. This encodes CASNMGGDWDEQYF.